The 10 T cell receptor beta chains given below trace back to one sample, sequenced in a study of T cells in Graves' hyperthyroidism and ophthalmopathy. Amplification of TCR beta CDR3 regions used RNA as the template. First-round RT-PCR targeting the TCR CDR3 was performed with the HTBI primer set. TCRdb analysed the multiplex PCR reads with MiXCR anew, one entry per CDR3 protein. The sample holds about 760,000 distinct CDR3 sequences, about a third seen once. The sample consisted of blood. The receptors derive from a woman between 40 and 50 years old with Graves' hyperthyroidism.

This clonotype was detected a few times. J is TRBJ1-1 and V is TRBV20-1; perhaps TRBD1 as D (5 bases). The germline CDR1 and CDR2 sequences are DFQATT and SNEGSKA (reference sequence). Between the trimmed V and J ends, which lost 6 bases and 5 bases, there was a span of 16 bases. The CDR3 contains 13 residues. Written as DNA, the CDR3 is TGCAGTGCCCCAACCGGGACTCGTACTGAAGCTTTCTTT. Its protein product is CSAPTGTRTEAFF.

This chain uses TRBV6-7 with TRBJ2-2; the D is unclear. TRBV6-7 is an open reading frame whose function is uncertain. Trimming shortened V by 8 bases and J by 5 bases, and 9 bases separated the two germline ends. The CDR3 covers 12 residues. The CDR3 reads CASLIRTGELFF. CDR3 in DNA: TGTGCCAGCCTCATTAGAACCGGGGAGCTGTTTTTT.

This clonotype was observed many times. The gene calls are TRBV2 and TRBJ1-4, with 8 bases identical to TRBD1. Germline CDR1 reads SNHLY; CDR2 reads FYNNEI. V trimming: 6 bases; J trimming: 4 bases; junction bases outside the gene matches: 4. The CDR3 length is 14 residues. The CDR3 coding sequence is TGTGCCAGCAGCCTTACAGGGGGTAATGAAAAACTGTTTTTT. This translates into CASSLTGGNEKLFF.

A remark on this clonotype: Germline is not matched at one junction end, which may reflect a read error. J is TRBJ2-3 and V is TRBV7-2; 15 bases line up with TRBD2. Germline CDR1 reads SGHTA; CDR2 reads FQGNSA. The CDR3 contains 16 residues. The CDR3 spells CASSLAGTSGRDTQYF. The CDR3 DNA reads TGTGCCAGCAGCCTAGCCGGGACTAGCGGGAGGGATACGCAGTATTTT.

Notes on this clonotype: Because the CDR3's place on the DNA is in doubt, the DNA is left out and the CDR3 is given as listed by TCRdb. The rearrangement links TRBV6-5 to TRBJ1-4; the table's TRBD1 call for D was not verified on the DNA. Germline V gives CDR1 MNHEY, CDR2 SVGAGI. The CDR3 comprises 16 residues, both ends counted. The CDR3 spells CASTETGEAVMKNCFF.

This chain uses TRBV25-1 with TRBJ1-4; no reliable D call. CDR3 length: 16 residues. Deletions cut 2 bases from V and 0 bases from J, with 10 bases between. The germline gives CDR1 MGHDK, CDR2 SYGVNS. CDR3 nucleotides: TGTGCCAGCAGTGAACCCCCGGGTGCAACTAATGAAAAACTGTTTTTT. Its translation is CASSEPPGATNEKLFF.

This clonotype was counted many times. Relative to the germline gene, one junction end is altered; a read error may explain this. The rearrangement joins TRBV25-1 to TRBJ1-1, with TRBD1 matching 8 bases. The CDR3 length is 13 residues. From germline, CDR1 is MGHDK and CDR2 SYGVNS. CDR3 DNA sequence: TGTGCCAGCAGTGAATTGAGTCGGACAGGGCTATACTTT. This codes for CASSELSRTGLYF.

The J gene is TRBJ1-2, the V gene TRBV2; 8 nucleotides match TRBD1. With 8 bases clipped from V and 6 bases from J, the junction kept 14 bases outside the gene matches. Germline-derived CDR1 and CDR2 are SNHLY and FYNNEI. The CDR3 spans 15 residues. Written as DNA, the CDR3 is TGTGCCAGCTCACCAACCCCAGGGGGCGAGAATGGCTACACCTTC. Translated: CASSPTPGGENGYTF.

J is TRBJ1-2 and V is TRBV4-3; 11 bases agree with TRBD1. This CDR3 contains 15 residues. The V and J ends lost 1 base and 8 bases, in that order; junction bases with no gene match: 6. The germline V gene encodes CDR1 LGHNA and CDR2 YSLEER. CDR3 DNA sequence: TGCGCCAGCAGCCAAGCTGGACAGGGGGCTAACGGCTACACCTTC. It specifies CASSQAGQGANGYTF.

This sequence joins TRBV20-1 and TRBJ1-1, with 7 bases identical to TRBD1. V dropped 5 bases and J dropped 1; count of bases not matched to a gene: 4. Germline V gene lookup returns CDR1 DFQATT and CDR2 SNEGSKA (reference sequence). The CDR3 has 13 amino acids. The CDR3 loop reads CSAGGQANTEAFF. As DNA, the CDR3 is TGCAGTGCTGGAGGACAGGCGAACACTGAAGCTTTCTTT.